Presented here are 11 T cell receptor beta chains from one specimen sequenced in a study of a mutant IDH1 vaccine in newly diagnosed glioma. Time point noted: week 23, last vaccination. Vaccine doses each comprised 300 ug of mutant IDH1 20-mer peptide, with topical imiquimod. Antigens for these TCRs are unknown. TCRdb's table, derived via immunoSEQ multiplex PCR, lists solely in-frame clones and lacks some. Of tens of thousands of clones in the sample, under 95% were seen once. The source material was PBMCs, sampled from a glioma patient whose treatment included an IDH1 peptide vaccine. These receptors all come from a man aged 50 to 59 with glioma.

This chain connects TRBV2 to TRBJ1-5; D gene ambiguous. Trimming cost V 3 bases and J 6 bases, with 12 bases left between them. The V gene's germline CDR1 is SNHLY and CDR2 FYNNEI. The CDR3 totals 14 residues. The CDR3 sequence is CASSETKQGQPQHF. As DNA, the CDR3 is TGTGCCAGCAGTGAGACTAAACAAGGTCAGCCCCAGCATTTT.

The chain is built from TRBV9 and TRBJ2-3; weak D call: TRBD2 (5 bases). This CDR3 contains 13 residues. Trimming pared 4 bases from V and 5 bases from J, leaving 11 bases between. Germline CDR1 and CDR2: SGDLS and YYNGEE. The DNA for the CDR3 is TGTGCCAGCAGCTCCGGGAATGGAGATACGCAGTATTTT. Protein product: CASSSGNGDTQYF.

V gene TRBV27 combines with J gene TRBJ1-5; D ambiguous. CDR1 MNHEY and CDR2 SMNVEV come from the germline V gene (reference sequence). The CDR3 has 14 amino acids. V was clipped by 6 bases and J by 8 bases, with 17 bases between them. The CDR3 region is CASSMPPYAKPQHF. In DNA form, the CDR3 reads TGTGCCAGCAGCATGCCCCCTTACGCCAAGCCCCAGCATTTT.

This chain joins TRBV6-5 and TRBJ1-2, with TRBD1 matching 10 bases. Losses at the gene ends were 7 bases for V and 6 bases for J; bases not matched to a gene: 8. CDR1 and CDR2 from the germline V gene are MNHEY and SVGAGI. The CDR3 is made up of 14 amino acids. In DNA form, the CDR3 reads TGTGCCAGCAACCAAAGACAGGGGGCAGATGGCTACACCTTC. This codes for CASNQRQGADGYTF.

This chain links TRBV20-1 with TRBJ2-3; D gene unclear. The ends were cut back, 6 bases at V and 2 bases at J, with 6 bases in the middle. The CDR3 sequence is 11 residues long. Germline assignment: CDR1 DFQATT and CDR2 SNEGSKA (reference sequence). The CDR3 bases are TGCAGTGCCCGAATCACAGATACGCAGTATTTT. Amino acids: CSARITDTQYF.

This clone was detected only once. The V gene is TRBV25-1, the J gene TRBJ2-1; weak D call: TRBD2 (7 bases). Germline V lookup: CDR1 MGHDK, CDR2 SYGVNS. The CDR3 is 15 amino acids. The V gene lost 5 bases and the J gene lost 10 bases, with 21 bases spanning the gap. This CDR3 is CASSSFGTSGGEQFF. The DNA of the CDR3 is TGTGCCAGCAGTAGTTTCGGGACCTCGGGGGGCGAGCAGTTCTTC.

The V call is TRBV28, the J call TRBJ1-4, with 8 nucleotides matching TRBD1. This CDR3 has 16 residues. CDR1 and CDR2 from the germline V gene are MDHEN and SYDVKM. V lost 3 bases to trimming and J lost 6 bases; unmatched junction nucleotides: 9. CDR3 sequence: CASSFSRGQGDEKLFF. DNA for the CDR3: TGTGCCAGCAGTTTCTCTCGAGGACAGGGAGATGAAAAACTGTTTTTT.

V and J are TRBV9 and TRBJ1-5; possible D gene TRBD1, 5 bases. The CDR3 consists of 14 residues. Germline CDR1 and CDR2: SGDLS and YYNGEE. Trimming took off 3 bases at V and 4 bases at J, with 11 bases between the two ends. DNA of the CDR3: TGTGCCAGCAGCGACCAGGGAATTAATCAGCCCCAGCATTTT. It codes for CASSDQGINQPQHF.

The V and J genes are TRBV4-2 and TRBJ1-1; 7 bases are a match to TRBD1. With V trimmed by 1 base and J by 5 bases, 7 bases remained unmatched. This CDR3 has 15 residues. The germline CDR1 and CDR2 sequences are LGHNA and YNFKEQ. The CDR3 region is CASSQVVQGLTEAFF. The CDR3 nucleotides read TGTGCCAGCAGCCAAGTCGTACAGGGGCTAACTGAAGCTTTCTTT.

A remark on this clone: The sample contains more than one DNA sequence encoding this CDR3. This chain links TRBV4-1 with TRBJ2-7; no reliable D call. This CDR3 contains 14 residues. V was cut by 1 base and J by 1 base, with 8 bases left in between. The germline V gene has CDR1 MGHRA and CDR2 YSYEKL. The CDR3 loop reads CASSQGPGSYEQYF. Written as DNA, the CDR3 is TGCGCCAGCAGCCAAGGCCCCGGGTCCTACGAGCAGTACTTC.

The gene calls are TRBV6-5 and TRBJ1-2, with D perhaps TRBD1 (5 bases). This CDR3 region has 14 residues. V was pared by 3 bases and J by 5 bases, with 13 bases between. From germline, CDR1 is MNHEY and CDR2 SVGAGI. In DNA form, the CDR3 reads TGTGCCAGCAGTTATAGGTCTGGGGGATATGGCTACACCTTC. Its translation is CASSYRSGGYGYTF.